These T cell receptor beta chains were read from a single sample in a study of shared clonotypes between healthy human individuals. The method was immunoSEQ multiplex PCR; TCRdb's version includes in-frame clones alone and lacks a portion of them. The sample shows hundreds of thousands of clones, 60% to 75% of them seen only once. Sequences were obtained from memory CD4+ T cells sorted from blood. The receptors derive from a woman aged 25-40 years in good health. The conserved cysteine and the conserved F or W are not part of the CDR3 here.

>TRBJ1-5|TRBV15
ATSRDHGRGRPQH
>TRBJ2-1|TRBV30
AWKPGWEHNEQF
>TRBJ2-7|TRBV11-2
ASSSRTSGISYEQY
>TRBJ1-4|TRBV18
ASSPGRRTNEKLF
>TRBJ1-1|TRBV28
ASSPEGVNTEAF
>TRBJ2-5|TRBV30
AWMSRGWKETQY
>TRBJ1-5|TRBV19
ASSIAEHSNQPQH
>TRBJ1-1|TRBV27
ASSRRFEAF
>TRBJ2-1|TRBV25-1
ASSAPERGRDEQF
>TRBJ2-5|TRBV27
ASSLVAGGPETQY
>TRBJ2-5|TRBV7-9
AGEAPKETQY
>TRBJ2-2|TRBV10-3
AISDQTRNTGELF
>TRBJ2-7|TRBV20-1
STYRDYEQY
>TRBJ1-1|TRBV28
ASSFRDRTEAF
>TRBJ1-2|TRBV15
ATRQGAEGYT
>TRBJ1-2|TRBV19
ASSIGVDYGYT
>TRBJ1-1|TRBV29-1
SVKGGTLPGTEAF
>TRBJ2-1|TRBV10-2
ASRTPGTSGSGEQF
>TRBJ1-3|TRBV5-1
ASSLAGQNNGNTIY
>TRBJ1-1|TRBV28
ASSKIDRPNTEAF
>TRBJ2-1|TRBV10-1
ASSESSGYNEQF
>TRBJ2-1|TRBV7-7
ASSLMGVNNEQF
>TRBJ2-1|TRBV29-1
SVPSAGGLSNEQF
>TRBJ1-4|TRBV2
ASSPRRKTGIHKGNEKLF
>TRBJ2-3|TRBV11-2
ASSLALTGAGDTQY
>TRBJ2-1|TRBV2
ASSPGPNEQF
>TRBJ1-2|TRBV19
ASRNKGRDRDGYT
>TRBJ2-7|TRBV11-2
ASSLGRGTALYEQY
>TRBJ2-5|TRBV11-1
ASSGGQIQETQY
>TRBJ1-5|TRBV2
ASSRTGGLNQPQH
>TRBJ2-7|TRBV28
ASSLGGSRGDYEQY
>TRBJ1-2|TRBV7-8
ASSSPRTGVGYT
>TRBJ1-1|TRBV7-9
ASSPQGITEAF
>TRBJ2-5|TRBV25-1
ASSEHRDQGTQY
>TRBJ2-2|TRBV6-1
ASKGGRFTGELF
>TRBJ1-5|TRBV6-6
ASSGSGGKQPQH
>TRBJ2-1|TRBV7-9
ASSRNDEQF
>TRBJ2-1|TRBV4-2
ASSQTSWYNEQF
>TRBJ2-1|TRBV11-2
ASSLGQVYNEQF
>TRBJ1-2|TRBV5-1
ASRATGLNYGYT
>TRBJ1-1|TRBV19
ASSIDTPGSLGNTEAF
>TRBJ1-2|TRBV6-5
ASSYLRSGRDGYT
>TRBJ1-5|TRBV28
ASSFPGQNQPQH
>TRBJ2-1|TRBV11-3
ASSPGQNNEQF
>NA|TRBV6-9
ASKGLGPLFSFYEQY
>TRBJ2-3|TRBV18
ASSPTLAGTDTQY
>TRBJ1-2|TRBV4-2
ASSRPGDSSGYT
>TRBJ2-5|TRBV9
ASSVAGGLETQY
>TRBJ1-1|TRBV28
ASSLSGQGLNTEAF
>TRBJ2-1|TRBV4-1
ASSRPRGEQF
>TRBJ2-1|TRBV25-1
ASSPPLYNEQF
>TRBJ1-1|TRBV7-2
ASSHDRNTEAF
>TRBJ2-5|TRBV28
ASSPGTAEETQY
>TRBJ2-7|TRBV5-1
ASSLVGTASYEQY
>TRBJ2-2|TRBV4-1
ASKDQGGTGELF
>TRBJ2-2|TRBV5-6
ASSLGRGTGELF